This T cell receptor beta chain comes out of a study of T-cell memory formation after mild COVID-19. Notes on the study in general: CD4+ contracting clones lay mainly in CM and EM, CD8+ ones in EMRA. CD4/CD8 balance held among clones contracting day 15 to 85, and later expanders leaned CD4+.

Comments on this clonotype: Its target is unknown.

TCRalpha and TCRbeta libraries used 5'RACE with constant-segment primers and UMIs. TCRdb analysed the 5' RACE reads with MiXCR anew, one entry per CDR3 protein. The data show under 350,000 distinct CDR3 sequences, around 15% seen once. This CDR3 has 15 amino acids. Trimming took 6 bases from V and 2 from J, leaving 16 bases between them. Germline V CDR1 and CDR2: SGHTA, FQGNSA. The sequenced sample consisted of PBMCs or a T cell subset sorted from them (not recorded which). The chain joins TRBV7-2 to TRBJ2-5, with D possibly TRBD2 on 6 matching bases. The clonotype comes from a man between 18 and 35 years old who had mild COVID-19 (a few samples of this study predate the infection). Cell type and time point are not known. The CDR3 region is CASSGAAGRQETQYF. CDR3 nucleotides: TGTGCCAGCAGTGGGGCGGCGGGGCGGCAAGAGACCCAGTACTTC.